The 2 T cell receptor beta chains listed next were all sequenced from one sample in a study of blood T cell repertoires in COVID-19. The repertoire was sequenced with immunoSEQ multiplex PCR; TCRdb's copy has only in-frame clones and lacks some. The sample includes hundreds of thousands of clones, about 90% seen only once; the top ten take around 0.96%. The sample comprised peripheral blood. The receptor source for this set is a middle-aged woman with COVID-19, enrolled during active disease.

This rearrangement joins TRBV3-1 (or the pseudogene TRBV3-2) to TRBJ1-1, with TRBD1 as a possible D gene (5 bases). Germline V gene lookup returns CDR1 LGHDT and CDR2 YNNKEL (reference sequence). The CDR3 consists of 16 residues. Trimming pared 3 bases from V and 5 bases from J, leaving 19 bases between. The CDR3 spells CASSHRGTVLSTEAFF. The CDR3 DNA reads as TGTGCCAGCAGCCATCGGGGGACGGTCCTTAGTACTGAAGCTTTCTTT.

The count of this clone is one. This chain uses TRBV11-2 with TRBJ1-2; tentatively, D is TRBD1 (6 bases). V was cut by 5 bases and J by 4 bases, with 20 bases left in between. The CDR3 contains 16 residues. The germline V gene encodes CDR1 SGHAT and CDR2 FQNNGV. CDR3 amino acids: CASSPMTGPKSYGYTF. Written as DNA, the CDR3 is TGTGCCAGCAGCCCCATGACAGGACCCAAAAGCTATGGCTACACCTTC.